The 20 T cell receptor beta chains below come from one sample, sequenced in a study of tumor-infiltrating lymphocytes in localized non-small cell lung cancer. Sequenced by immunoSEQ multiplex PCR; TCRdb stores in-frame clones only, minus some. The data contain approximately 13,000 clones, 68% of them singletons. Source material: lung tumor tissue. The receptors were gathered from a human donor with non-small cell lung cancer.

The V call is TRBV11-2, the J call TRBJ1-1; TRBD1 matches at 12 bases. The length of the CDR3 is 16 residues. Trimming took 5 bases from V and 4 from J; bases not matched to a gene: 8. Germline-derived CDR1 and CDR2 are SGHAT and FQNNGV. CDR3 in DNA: TGTGCCAGCAGCAAAGGGACAGGGGGCTCGGGCACTGAAGCTTTCTTT. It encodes CASSKGTGGSGTEAFF. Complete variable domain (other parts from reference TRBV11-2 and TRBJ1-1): EAGVAQSPRYKIIEKRQSVAFWCNPISGHATLYWYQQILGQGPKLLIQFQNNGVVDDSQLPKDRFSAERLKGVDSTLKIQPAKLEDSAVYLCASSKGTGGSGTEAFFGQGTRLTVV.

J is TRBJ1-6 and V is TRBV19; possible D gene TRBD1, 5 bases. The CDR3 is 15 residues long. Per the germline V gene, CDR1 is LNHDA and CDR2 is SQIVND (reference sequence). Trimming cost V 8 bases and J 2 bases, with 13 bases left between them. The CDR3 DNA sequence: TGTGCCAGTGGACATCTGCGCGCCTATAATTCACCCCTCCACTTT. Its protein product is CASGHLRAYNSPLHF.

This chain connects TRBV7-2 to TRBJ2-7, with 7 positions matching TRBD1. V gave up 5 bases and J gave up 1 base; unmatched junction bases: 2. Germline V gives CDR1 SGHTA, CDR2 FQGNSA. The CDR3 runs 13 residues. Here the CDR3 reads CASSHRGSYEQYF. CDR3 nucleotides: TGTGCCAGCAGCCACAGGGGATCCTACGAGCAGTACTTC.

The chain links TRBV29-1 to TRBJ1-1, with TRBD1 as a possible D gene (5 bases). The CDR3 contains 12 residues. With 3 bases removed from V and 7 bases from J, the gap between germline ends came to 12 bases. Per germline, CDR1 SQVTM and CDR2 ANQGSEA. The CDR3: CSVDEGGGEAFF. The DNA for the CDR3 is TGCAGCGTTGACGAGGGCGGGGGTGAAGCTTTCTTT.

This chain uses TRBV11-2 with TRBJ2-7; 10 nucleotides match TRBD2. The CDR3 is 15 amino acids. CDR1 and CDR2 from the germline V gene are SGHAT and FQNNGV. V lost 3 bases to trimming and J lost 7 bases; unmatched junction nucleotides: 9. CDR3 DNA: TGTGCCAGCAGCTTTGATTTAGCGGGAGGCCGGGAGCAGTACTTC. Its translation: CASSFDLAGGREQYF.

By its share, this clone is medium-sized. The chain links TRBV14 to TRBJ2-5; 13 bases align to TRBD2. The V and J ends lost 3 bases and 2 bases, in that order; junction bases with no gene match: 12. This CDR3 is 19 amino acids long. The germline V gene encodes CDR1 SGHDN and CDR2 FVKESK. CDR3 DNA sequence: TGTGCCAGCAGCCATTCGTCACTAGCGGGAGGGCCAGTTCAAGAGACCCAGTACTTC. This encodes CASSHSSLAGGPVQETQYF.

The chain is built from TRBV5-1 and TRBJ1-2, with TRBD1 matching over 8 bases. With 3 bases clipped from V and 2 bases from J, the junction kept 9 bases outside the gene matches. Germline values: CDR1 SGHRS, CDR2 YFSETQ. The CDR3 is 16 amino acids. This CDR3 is CASSWPSRGPNYGYTF. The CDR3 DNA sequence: TGCGCCAGCAGCTGGCCCAGCAGGGGGCCCAACTATGGCTACACCTTC. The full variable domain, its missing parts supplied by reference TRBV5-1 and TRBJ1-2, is KAGVTQTPRYLIKTRGQQVTLSCSPISGHRSVSWYQQTPGQGLQFLFEYFSETQRNKGNFPGRFSGRQFSNSRSEMNVSTLELGDSALYLCASSWPSRGPNYGYTFGSGTRLTVV.

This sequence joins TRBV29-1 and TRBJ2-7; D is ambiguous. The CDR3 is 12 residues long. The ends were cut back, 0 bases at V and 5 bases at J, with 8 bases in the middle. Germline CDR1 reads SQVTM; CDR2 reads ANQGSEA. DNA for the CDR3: TGCAGCGTTGAAGATGGTACCCACGAGCAGTACTTC. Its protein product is CSVEDGTHEQYF.

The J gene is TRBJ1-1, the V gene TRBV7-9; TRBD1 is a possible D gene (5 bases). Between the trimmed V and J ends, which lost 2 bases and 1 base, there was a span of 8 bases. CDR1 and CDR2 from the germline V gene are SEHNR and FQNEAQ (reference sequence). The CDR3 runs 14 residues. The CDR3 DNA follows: TGTGCCAGCAGCTTATACCAGGGGAACACTGAAGCTTTCTTT. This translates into CASSLYQGNTEAFF.

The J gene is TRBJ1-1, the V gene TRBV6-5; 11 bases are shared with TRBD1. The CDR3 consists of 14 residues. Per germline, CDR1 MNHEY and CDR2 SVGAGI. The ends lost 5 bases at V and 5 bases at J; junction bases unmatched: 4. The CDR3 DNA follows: TGTGCCAGCAGTGGACAGGGGGCAAGTACTGAAGCTTTCTTT. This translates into CASSGQGASTEAFF.

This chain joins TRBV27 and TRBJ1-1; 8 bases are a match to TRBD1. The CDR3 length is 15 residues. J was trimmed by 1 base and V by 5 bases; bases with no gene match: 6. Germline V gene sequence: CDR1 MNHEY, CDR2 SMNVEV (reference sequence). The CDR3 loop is CASSRRGQANTEAFF. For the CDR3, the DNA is TGTGCCAGCAGTCGAAGGGGACAGGCGAACACTGAAGCTTTCTTT.

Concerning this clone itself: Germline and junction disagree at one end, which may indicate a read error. The CDR3 DNA follows: TGTGCCAGCAGTGAAGCGCTTGGAGCCCGCGTGGGATTC. Translated: CASSEALGARVGF. V gene TRBV2 combines with J gene TRBJ1-2; no firm D call. The germline V gene has CDR1 SNHLY and CDR2 FYNNEI. This CDR3 comprises 13 residues.

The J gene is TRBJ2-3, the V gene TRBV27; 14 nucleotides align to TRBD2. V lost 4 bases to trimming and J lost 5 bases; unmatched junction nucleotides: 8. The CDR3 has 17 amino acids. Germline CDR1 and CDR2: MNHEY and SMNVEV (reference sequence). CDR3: CASSSRLAGGQIDTQYF. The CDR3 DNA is TGTGCCAGCAGTTCTAGACTAGCGGGGGGGCAAATAGATACGCAGTATTTT.

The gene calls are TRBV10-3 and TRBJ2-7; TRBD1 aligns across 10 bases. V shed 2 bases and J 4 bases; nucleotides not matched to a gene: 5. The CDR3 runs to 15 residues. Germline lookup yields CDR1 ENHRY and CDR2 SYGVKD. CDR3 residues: CAISEPGQGSYEQYF. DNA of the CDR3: TGTGCCATCAGTGAGCCGGGACAGGGGTCGTACGAGCAGTACTTC.

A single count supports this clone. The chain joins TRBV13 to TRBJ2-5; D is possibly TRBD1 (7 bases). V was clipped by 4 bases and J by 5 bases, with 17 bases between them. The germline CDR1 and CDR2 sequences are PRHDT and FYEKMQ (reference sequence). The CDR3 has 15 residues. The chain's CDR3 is CASSSEPTGRETQYF. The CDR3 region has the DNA TGTGCCAGCAGCTCCGAGCCGACAGGGAGGGAGACCCAGTACTTC.

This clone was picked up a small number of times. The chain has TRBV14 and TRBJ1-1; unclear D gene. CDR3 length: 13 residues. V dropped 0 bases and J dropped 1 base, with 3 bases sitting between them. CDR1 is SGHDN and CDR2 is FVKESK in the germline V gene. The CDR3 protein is CASSQDQNTEAFF. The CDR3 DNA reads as TGTGCCAGCAGCCAAGACCAGAACACTGAAGCTTTCTTT.

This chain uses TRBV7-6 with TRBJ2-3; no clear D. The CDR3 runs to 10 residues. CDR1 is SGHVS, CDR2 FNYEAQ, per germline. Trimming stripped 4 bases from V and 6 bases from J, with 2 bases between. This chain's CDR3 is CASSWDTQYF. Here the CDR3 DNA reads TGTGCCAGCAGCTGGGATACGCAGTATTTT.

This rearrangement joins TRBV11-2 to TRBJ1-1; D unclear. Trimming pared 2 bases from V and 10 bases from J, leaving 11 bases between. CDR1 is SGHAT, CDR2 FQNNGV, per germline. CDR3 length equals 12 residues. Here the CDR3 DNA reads TGTGCCAGCAGCTTAAACGGAATCCCAGCTTTCTTT. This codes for CASSLNGIPAFF.

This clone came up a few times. This chain's CDR3 is CASSITGKYEQYF. CDR3 nucleotides: TGTGCCAGCAGTATCACAGGGAAGTACGAGCAGTACTTC. This chain connects TRBV6-1 to TRBJ2-7; a possible D gene is TRBD1 (6 bases). CDR3 length: 13 amino acids. Trimming stripped 5 bases from V and 4 bases from J, with 12 bases between. From germline, CDR1 is MNHNS and CDR2 SASEGT.

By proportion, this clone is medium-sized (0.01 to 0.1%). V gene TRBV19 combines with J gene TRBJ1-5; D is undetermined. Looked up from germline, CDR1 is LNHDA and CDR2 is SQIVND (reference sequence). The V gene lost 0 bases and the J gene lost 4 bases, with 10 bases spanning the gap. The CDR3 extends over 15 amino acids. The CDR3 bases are TGTGCCAGTAGTATAGAGGGGAACGGGAATCAGCCCCAGCATTTT. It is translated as CASSIEGNGNQPQHF.